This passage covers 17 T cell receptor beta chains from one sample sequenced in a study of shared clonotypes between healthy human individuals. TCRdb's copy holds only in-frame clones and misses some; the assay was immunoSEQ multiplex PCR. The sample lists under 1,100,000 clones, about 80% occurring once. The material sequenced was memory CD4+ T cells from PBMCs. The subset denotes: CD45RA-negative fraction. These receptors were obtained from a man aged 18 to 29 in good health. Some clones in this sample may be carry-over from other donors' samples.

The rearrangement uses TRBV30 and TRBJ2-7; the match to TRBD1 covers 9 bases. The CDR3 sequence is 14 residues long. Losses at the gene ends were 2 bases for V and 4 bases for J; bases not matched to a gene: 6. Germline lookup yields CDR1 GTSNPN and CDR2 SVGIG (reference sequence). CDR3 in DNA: TGTGCCTGGAGTCAGGACAGGGGAATGTACGAGCAGTACTTC. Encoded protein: CAWSQDRGMYEQYF.

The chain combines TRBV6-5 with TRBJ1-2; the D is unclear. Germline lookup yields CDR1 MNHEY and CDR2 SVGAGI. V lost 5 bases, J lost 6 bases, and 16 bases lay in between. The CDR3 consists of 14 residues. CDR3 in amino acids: CASSRTRGLNGYTF. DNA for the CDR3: TGTGCCAGCAGTCGGACGCGGGGTTTAAATGGCTACACCTTC.

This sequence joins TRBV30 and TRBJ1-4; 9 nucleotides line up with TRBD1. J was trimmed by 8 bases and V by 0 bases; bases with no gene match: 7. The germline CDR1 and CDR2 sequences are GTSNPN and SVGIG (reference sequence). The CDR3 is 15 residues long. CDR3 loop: CAWSVLGTGREKLFF. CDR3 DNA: TGTGCCTGGAGTGTACTCGGGACAGGGCGGGAAAAACTGTTTTTT.

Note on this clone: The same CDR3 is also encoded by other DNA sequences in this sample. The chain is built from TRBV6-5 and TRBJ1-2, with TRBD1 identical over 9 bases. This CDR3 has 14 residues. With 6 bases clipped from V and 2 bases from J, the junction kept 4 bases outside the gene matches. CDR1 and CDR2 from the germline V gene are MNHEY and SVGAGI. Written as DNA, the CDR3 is TGTGCCAGCAGAACAGGGGGCGCAAACTATGGCTACACCTTC. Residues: CASRTGGANYGYTF.

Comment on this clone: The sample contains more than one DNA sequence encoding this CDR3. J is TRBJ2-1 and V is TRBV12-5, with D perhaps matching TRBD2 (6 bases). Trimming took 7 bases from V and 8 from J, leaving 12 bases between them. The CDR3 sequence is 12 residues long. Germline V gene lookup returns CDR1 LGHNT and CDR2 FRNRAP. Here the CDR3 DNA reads TGTGCTAGTGCCCCTCCGGGGGATGAGCAGTTCTTC. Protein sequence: CASAPPGDEQFF.

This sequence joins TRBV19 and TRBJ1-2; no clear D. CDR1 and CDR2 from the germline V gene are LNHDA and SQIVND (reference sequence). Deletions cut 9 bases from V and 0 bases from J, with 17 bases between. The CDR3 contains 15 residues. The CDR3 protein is CASKLDRESNYGYTF. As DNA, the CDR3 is TGTGCCAGCAAACTCGACCGGGAGTCTAACTATGGCTACACCTTC.

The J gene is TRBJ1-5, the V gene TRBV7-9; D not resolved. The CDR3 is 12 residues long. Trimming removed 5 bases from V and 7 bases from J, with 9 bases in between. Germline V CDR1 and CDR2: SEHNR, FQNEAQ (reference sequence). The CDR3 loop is CASSKGMQPQHF. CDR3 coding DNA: TGTGCCAGCAGCAAAGGGATGCAGCCCCAGCATTTT.

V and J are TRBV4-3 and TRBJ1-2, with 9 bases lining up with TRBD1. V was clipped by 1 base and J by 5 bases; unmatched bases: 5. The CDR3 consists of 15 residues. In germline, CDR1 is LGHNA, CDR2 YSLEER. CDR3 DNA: TGCGCCAGCAGCCAAGTGACAGGGGGAGGGTATGGCTACACCTTC. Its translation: CASSQVTGGGYGYTF.

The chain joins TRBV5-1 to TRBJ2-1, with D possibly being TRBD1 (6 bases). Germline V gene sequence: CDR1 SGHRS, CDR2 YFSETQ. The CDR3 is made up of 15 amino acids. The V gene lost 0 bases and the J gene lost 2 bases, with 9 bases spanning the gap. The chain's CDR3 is CASSLAWGPYNEQFF. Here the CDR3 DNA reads TGCGCCAGCAGCTTGGCATGGGGGCCCTACAATGAGCAGTTCTTC.

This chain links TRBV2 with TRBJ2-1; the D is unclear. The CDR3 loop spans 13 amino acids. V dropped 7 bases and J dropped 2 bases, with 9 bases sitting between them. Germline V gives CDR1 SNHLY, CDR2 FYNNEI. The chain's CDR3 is CASTVITYNEQFF. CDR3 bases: TGTGCCAGCACCGTGATTACCTACAATGAGCAGTTCTTC.

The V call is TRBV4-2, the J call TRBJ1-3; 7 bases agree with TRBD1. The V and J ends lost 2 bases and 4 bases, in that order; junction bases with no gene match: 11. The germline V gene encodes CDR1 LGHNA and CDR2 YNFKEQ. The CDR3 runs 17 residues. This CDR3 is CASSQPEGAGAGNTIYF. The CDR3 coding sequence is TGTGCCAGCAGCCAACCCGAGGGGGCAGGAGCAGGAAACACCATATATTTT.

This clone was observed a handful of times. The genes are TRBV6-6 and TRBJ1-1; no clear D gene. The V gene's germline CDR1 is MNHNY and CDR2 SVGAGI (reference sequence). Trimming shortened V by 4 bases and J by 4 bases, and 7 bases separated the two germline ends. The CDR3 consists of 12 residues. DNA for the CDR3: TGTGCCAGCAGTTCTAGGACCACTGAAGCTTTCTTT. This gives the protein CASSSRTTEAFF.

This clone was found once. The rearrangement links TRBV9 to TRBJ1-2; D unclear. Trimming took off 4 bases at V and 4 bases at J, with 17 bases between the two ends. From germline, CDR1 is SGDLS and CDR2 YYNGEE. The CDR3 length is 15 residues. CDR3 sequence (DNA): TGTGCCAGCAGCCCCCGCCACAGCGCTAGCTATGGCTACACCTTC. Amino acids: CASSPRHSASYGYTF.

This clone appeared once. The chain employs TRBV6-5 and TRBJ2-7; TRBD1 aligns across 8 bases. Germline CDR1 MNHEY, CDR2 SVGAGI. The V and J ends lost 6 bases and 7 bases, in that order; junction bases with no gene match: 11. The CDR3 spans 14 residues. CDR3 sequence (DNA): TGTGCCAGCAGCCAAGGACAGGGTGTTAAGGAGCAGTACTTC. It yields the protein CASSQGQGVKEQYF.

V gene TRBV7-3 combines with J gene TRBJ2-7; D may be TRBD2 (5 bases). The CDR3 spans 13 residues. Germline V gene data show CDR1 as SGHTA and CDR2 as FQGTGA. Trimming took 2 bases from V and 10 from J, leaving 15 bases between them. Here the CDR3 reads CASSLGGRSAQYF. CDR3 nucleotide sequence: TGTGCCAGCAGCTTAGGCGGACGTAGCGCTCAGTACTTC.

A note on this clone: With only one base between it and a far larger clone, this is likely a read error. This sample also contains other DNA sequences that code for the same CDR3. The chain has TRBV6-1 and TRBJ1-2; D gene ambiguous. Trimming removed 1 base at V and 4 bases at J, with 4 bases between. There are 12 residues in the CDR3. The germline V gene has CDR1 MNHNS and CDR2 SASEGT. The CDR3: CASSEGFYGYTF. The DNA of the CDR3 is TGTGCCAGCAGTGAAGGATTCTATGGCTACACCTTC.

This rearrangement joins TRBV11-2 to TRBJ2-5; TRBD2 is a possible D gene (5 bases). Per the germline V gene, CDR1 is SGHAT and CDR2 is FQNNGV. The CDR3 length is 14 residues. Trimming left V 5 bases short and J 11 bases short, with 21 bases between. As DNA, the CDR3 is TGTGCCAGCAGCACCCTGGACCGTGCTAGGGAGCAGTACTTC. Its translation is CASSTLDRAREQYF.